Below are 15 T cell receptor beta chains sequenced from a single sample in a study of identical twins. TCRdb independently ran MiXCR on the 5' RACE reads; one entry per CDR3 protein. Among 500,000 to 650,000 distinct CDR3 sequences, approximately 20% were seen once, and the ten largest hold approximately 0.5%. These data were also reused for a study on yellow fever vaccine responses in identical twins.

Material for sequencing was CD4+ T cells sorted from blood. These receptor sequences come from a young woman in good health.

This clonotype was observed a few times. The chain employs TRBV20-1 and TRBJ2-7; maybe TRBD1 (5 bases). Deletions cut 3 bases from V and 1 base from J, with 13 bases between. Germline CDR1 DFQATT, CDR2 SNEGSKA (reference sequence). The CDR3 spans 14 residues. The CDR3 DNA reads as TGCAGTGCTAGCACCACCCGACAGTCCTACGAGCAGTACTTC. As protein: CSASTTRQSYEQYF.

The CDR3 loop is CARTENGADTQYF. As DNA, the CDR3 is TGTGCCAGGACGGAGAACGGGGCAGATACGCAGTATTTT. V is TRBV7-9 and J is TRBJ2-3, with D perhaps TRBD2 (5 bases). V was trimmed by 9 bases and J by 4 bases, leaving 14 bases between them. Germline CDR1 and CDR2: SEHNR and FQNEAQ (reference sequence). CDR3 size: 13 residues. Full variable domain (rest looked up from reference TRBV7-9 and TRBJ2-3): DTGVSQNPRHKITKRGQNVTFRCDPISEHNRLYWYRQTLGQGPEFLTYFQNEAQLEKSRLLSDRFSAERPKGSFSTLEIQRTEQGDSAMYLCARTENGADTQYFGPGTRLTVL.

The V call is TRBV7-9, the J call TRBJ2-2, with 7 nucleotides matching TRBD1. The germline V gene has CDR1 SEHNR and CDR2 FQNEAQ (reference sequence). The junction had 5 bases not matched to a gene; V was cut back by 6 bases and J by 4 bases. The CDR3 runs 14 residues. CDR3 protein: CASREDRVTGELFF. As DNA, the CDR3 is TGTGCCAGCAGAGAAGACAGGGTCACCGGGGAGCTGTTTTTT.

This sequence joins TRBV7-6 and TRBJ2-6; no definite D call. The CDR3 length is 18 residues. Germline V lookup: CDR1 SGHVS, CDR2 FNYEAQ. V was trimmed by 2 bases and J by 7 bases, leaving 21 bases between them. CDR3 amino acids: CASSLYPPLTVGANVLTF. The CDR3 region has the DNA TGTGCCAGCAGCTTATATCCCCCACTCACGGTTGGAGCCAACGTCCTGACTTTC. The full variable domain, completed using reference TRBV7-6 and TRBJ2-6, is GAGVSQSPRYKVTKRGQDVALRCDPISGHVSLYWYRQALGQGPEFLTYFNYEAQQDKSGLPNDRFSAERPEGSISTLTIQRTEQRDSAMYRCASSLYPPLTVGANVLTFGAGSRLTVL.

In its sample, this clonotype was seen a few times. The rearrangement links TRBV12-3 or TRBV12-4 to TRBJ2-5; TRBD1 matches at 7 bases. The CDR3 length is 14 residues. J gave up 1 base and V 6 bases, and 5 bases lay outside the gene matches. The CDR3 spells CASRKGQLQETQYF. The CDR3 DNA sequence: TGTGCCAGCAGGAAGGGACAGCTCCAAGAGACCCAGTACTTC.

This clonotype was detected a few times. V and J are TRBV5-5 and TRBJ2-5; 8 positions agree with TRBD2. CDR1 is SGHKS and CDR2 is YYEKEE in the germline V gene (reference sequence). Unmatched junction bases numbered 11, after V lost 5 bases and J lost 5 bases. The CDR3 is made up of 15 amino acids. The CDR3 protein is CASRDTSGGGETQYF. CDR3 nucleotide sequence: TGTGCCAGCAGAGATACTAGCGGAGGTGGGGAGACCCAGTACTTC.

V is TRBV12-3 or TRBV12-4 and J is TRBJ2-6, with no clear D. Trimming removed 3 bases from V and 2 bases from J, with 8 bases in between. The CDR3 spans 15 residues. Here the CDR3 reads CASSLHIAGANVLTF. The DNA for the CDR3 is TGTGCCAGCAGTTTGCATATAGCTGGGGCCAACGTCCTGACTTTC.

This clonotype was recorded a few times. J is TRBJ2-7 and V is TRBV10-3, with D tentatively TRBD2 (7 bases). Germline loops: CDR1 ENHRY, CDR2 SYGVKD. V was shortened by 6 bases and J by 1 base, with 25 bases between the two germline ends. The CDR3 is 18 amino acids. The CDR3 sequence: CAIRIGTRTGTTSYEQYF. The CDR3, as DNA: TGTGCCATCAGAATCGGGACAAGAACCGGGACTACGTCCTACGAGCAGTACTTC.

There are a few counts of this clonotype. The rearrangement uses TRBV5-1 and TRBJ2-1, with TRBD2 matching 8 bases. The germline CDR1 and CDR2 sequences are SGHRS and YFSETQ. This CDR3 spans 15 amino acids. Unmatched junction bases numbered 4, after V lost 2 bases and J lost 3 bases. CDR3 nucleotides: TGCGCCAGCAGCTTTGCGGGAGGAAACTACAATGAGCAGTTCTTC. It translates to CASSFAGGNYNEQFF.

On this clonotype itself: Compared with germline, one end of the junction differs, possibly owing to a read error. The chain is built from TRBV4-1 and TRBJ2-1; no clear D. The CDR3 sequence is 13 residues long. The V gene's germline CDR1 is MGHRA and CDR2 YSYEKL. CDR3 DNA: TGCGCCAGCAGCGAAGACCCCACCTTGGTGCAGTTCTTC. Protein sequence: CASSEDPTLVQFF.

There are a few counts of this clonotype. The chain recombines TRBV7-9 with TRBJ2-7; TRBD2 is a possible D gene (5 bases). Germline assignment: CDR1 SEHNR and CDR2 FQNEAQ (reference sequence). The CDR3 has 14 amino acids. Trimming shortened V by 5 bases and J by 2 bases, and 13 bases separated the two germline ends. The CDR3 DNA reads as TGTGCCAGCAGCCCCGGACTCCCGACCTACGAGCAGTACTTC. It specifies CASSPGLPTYEQYF.

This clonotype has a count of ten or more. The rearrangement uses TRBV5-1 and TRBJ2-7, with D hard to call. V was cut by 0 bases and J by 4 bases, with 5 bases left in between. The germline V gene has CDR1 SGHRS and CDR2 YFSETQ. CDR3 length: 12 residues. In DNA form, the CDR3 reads TGCGCCAGCAGCTTGGACGGATACGAGCAGTACGTC. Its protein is CASSLDGYEQYV.

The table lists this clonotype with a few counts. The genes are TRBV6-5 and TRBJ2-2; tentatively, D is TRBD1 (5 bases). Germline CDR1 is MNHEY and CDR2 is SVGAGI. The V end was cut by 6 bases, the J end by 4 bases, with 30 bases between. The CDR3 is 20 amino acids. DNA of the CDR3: TGTGCCAGCAGCCCCAGCAGGGAAGGGGCAGTCAGGGTCGGCACCGGGGAGCTGTTTTTT. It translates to CASSPSREGAVRVGTGELFF.

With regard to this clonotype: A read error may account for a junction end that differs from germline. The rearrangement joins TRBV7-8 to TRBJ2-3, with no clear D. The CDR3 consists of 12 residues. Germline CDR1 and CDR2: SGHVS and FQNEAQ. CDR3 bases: TGCCTGCCGCTACCGGACACAGATACGCAGTATTTT. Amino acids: CLPLPDTDTQYF.

The CDR3 spells CASSYSFLAGSNTEAFF. In nucleotides, the CDR3 is TGTGCCAGCAGTTACTCGTTTCTGGCAGGATCGAACACTGAAGCTTTCTTT. This chain links TRBV6-5 with TRBJ1-1, with D unclear. V was shortened by 0 bases and J by 1 base, with 15 bases between the two germline ends. Germline assignment: CDR1 MNHEY and CDR2 SVGAGI. This CDR3 comprises 17 residues.